This T cell receptor beta chain is from a study of Tregs in tolerant kidney transplant recipients. Study findings and constraints: This study did not directly address biological reproducibility.

This clone was seen once. What it binds is not known. Unstimulated Tregs (CD4+CD25+CD127-) and CD4+CD25- non-Tregs were sorted from PBMCs. Clones were sequenced by immunoSEQ multiplex PCR, and TCRdb holds only the in-frame ones, with some missing. The table has 240,000 or so clones, 80% to 85% seen once; the top ten hold 0.64%. Germline loops: CDR1 LNHNV, CDR2 YYDKDF (reference sequence). This CDR3 contains 15 residues. Trimming cost V 2 bases and J 3 bases, with 14 bases left between them. J is TRBJ2-7 and V is TRBV15; D is unclear. Material for sequencing was CD4+ T cells from blood. This TCR was recovered from a human donor in good health. The CDR3 nucleotides are TGTGCCACCAGCAGAACCCAACCCCCCGTCTACGAGCAGTACTTC. Translating it yields CATSRTQPPVYEQYF.